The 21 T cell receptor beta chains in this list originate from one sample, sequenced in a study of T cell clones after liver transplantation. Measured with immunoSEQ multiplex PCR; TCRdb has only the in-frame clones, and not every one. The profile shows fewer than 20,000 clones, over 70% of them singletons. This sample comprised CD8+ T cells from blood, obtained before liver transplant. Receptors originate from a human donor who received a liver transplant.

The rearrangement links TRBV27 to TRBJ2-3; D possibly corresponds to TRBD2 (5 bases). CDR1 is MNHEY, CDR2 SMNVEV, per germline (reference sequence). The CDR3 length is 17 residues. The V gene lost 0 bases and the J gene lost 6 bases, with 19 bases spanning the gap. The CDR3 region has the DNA TGTGCCAGCAGTTTATCTGGGCCCTTTCTGGGAGCGGATACGCAGTATTTT. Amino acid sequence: CASSLSGPFLGADTQYF.

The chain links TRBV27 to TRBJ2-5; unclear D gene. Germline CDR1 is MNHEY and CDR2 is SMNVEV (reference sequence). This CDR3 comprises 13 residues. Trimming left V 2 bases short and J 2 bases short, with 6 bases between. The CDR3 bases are TGTGCCAGCAGTTTAGCTTCTCAAGAGACCCAGTACTTC. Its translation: CASSLASQETQYF.

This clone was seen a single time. In DNA, the CDR3 is TGTGCCAGCAGGGACTCAAACTATAGCAATCAGCCCCAGCATTTT. This gives the protein CASRDSNYSNQPQHF. The rearrangement links TRBV2 to TRBJ1-5; D remains unclear. The germline V gene encodes CDR1 SNHLY and CDR2 FYNNEI. V was trimmed by 6 bases and J by 0 bases, leaving 12 bases between them. CDR3 length: 15 residues. Full variable domain (remainder filled in from reference TRBV2 and TRBJ1-5): EPEVTQTPSHQVTQMGQEVILRCVPISNHLYFYWYRQILGQKVEFLVSFYNNEISEKSEIFDDQFSVERPDGSNFTLKIRSTKLEDSAMYFCASRDSNYSNQPQHFGDGTRLSIL.

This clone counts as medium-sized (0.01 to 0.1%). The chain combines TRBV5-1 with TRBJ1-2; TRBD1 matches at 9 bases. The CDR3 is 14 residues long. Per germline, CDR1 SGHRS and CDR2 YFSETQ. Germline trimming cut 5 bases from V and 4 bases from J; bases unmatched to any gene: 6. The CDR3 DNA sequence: TGCGCCAGCAGTTTCACAGGGGGCGGCTATGGCTACACCTTC. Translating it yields CASSFTGGGYGYTF.

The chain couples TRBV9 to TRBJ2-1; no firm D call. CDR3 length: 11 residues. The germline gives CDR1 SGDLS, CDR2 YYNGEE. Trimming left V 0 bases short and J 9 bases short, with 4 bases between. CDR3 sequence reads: CASSVDSEQFF. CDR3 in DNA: TGTGCCAGCAGCGTAGACTCTGAGCAGTTCTTC.

CDR3 residues: CASSSGSSYNEQFF. As DNA, the CDR3 is TGTGCCAGCAGCAGCGGTAGCTCCTACAATGAGCAGTTCTTC. The chain combines TRBV11-2 with TRBJ2-1; a possible D gene is TRBD2 (5 bases). The CDR3 is 14 amino acids. Deletions cut 5 bases from V and 0 bases from J, with 8 bases between. Germline assignment: CDR1 SGHAT and CDR2 FQNNGV.

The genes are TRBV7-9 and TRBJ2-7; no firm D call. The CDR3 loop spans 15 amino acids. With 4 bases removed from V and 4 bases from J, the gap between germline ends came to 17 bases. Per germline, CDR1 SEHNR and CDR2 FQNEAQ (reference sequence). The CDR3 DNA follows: TGTGCCAGCAGCTCTTTCTCCATCTTCCCGTACGAGCAGTACTTC. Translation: CASSSFSIFPYEQYF.

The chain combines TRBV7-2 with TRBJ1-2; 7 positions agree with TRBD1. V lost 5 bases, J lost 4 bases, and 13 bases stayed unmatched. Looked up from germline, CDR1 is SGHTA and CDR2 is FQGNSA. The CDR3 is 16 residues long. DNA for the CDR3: TGTGCCAGCAGCCCGACGGGACAGTTAGTACCCTATGGCTACACCTTC. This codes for CASSPTGQLVPYGYTF.

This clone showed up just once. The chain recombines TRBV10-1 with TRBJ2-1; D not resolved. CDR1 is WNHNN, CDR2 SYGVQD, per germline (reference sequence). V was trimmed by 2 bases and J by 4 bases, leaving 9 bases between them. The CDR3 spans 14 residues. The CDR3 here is CASSEGDGYNEQFF. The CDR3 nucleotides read TGCGCCAGCAGTGAGGGTGACGGGTACAATGAGCAGTTCTTC.

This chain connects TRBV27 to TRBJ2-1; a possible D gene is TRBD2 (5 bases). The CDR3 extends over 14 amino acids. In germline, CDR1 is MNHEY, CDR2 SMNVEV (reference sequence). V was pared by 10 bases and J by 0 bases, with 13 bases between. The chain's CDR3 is CATAGEASYNEQFF. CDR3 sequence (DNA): TGTGCCACCGCGGGTGAAGCCTCCTACAATGAGCAGTTCTTC.

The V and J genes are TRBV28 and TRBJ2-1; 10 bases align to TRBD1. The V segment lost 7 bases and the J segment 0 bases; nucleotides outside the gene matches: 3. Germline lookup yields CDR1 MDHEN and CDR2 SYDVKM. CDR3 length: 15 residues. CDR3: CASTDRGPSYNEQFF. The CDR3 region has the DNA TGTGCCAGCACCGACAGGGGGCCCTCCTACAATGAGCAGTTCTTC.

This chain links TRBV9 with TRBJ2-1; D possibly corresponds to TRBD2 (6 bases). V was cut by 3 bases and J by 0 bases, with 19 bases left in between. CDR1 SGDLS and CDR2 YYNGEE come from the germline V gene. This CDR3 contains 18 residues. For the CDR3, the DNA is TGTGCCAGCAGCGACGGGACTCTTGGTCGGAGCTCCTACAATGAGCAGTTCTTC. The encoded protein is CASSDGTLGRSSYNEQFF.

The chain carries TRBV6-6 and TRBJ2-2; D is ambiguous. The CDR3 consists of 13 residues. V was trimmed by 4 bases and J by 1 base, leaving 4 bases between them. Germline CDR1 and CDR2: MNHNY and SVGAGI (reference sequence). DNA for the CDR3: TGTGCCAGCAGTTTAGGGAACACCGGGGAGCTGTTTTTT. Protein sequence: CASSLGNTGELFF.

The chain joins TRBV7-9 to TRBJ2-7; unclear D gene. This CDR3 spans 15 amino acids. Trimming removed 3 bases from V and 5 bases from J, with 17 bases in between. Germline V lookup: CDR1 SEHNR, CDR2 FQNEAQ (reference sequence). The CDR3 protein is CASSFPLGRVDEQYF. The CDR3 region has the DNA TGTGCCAGCAGCTTCCCCTTGGGAAGGGTTGACGAGCAGTACTTC.

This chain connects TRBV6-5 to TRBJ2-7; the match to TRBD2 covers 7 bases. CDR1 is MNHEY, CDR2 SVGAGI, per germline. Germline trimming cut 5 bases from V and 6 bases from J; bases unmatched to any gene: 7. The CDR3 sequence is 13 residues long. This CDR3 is CASSEGDYREQYF. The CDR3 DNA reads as TGTGCCAGCAGTGAAGGGGACTATCGCGAGCAGTACTTC.

The CDR3 DNA reads TGTGCCAGCAGTTTACAGGGTAATGAGCAGTTCTTC. Translation gives CASSLQGNEQFF. V usage is TRBV28 and J usage is TRBJ2-1; a possible D gene is TRBD1 (5 bases). The CDR3 loop spans 12 amino acids. CDR1 is MDHEN, CDR2 SYDVKM, per germline. V was pared by 2 bases and J by 7 bases, with 6 bases between.

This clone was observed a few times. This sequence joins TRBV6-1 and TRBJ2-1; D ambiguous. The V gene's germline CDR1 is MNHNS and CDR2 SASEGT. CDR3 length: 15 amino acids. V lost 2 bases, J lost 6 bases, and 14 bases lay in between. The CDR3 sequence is CASSESRARVNEQFF. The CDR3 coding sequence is TGTGCCAGCAGTGAAAGTAGGGCAAGGGTCAATGAGCAGTTCTTC.

CDR3 sequence reads: CASSLSTDTQYF. For the CDR3, the DNA is TGTGCCAGCAGCTTGAGTACGGATACGCAGTATTTT. This chain joins TRBV13 and TRBJ2-3; D remains unclear. The CDR3 length is 12 residues. V was pared by 3 bases and J by 6 bases, with 7 bases between. Germline CDR1 and CDR2: PRHDT and FYEKMQ (reference sequence).

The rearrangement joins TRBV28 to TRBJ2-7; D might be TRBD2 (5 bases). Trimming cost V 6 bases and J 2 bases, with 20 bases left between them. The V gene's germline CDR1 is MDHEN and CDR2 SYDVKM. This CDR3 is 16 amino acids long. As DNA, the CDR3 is TGTGCCAGCAGCTACCGGGGAGAGGTTAGGGCCTACGAGCAGTACTTC. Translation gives CASSYRGEVRAYEQYF. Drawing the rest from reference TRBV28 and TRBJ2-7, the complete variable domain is DVKVTQSSRYLVKRTGEKVFLECVQDMDHENMFWYRQDPGLGLRLIYFSYDVKMKEKGDIPEGYSVSREKKERFSLILESASTNQTSMYLCASSYRGEVRAYEQYFGPGTRLTVT.

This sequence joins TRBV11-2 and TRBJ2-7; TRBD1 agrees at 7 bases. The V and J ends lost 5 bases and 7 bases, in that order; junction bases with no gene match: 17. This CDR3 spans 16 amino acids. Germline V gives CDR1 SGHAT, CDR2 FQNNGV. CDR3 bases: TGTGCCAGCAGCCCGGACCTCAAGACAGGGACGGGAGAGCAGTACTTC. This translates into CASSPDLKTGTGEQYF. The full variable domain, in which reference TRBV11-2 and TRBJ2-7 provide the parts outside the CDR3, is EAGVAQSPRYKIIEKRQSVAFWCNPISGHATLYWYQQILGQGPKLLIQFQNNGVVDDSQLPKDRFSAERLKGVDSTLKIQPAKLEDSAVYLCASSPDLKTGTGEQYFGPGTRLTVT.

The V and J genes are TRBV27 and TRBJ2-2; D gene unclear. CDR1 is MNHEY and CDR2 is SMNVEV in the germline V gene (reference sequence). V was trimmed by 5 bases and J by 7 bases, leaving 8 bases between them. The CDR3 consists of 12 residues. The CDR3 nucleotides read TGTGCCAGCAGTCCCCAAGGCGGGGAGCTGTTTTTT. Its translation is CASSPQGGELFF.